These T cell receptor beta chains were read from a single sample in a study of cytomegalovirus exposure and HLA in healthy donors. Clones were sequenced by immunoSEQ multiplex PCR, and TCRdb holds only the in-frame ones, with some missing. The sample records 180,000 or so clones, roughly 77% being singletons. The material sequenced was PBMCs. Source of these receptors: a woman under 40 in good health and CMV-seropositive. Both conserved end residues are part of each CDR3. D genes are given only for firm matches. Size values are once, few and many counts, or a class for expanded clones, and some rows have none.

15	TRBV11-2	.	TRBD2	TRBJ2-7	CASSPLAGGTYEQYF	TGTGCCAGCAGCCCTCTAGCGGGGGGTACCTACGAGCAGTACTTC
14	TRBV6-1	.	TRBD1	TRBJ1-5	CASSSDRWNQPQHF	TGTGCCAGCAGTTCGGACAGGTGGAATCAGCCCCAGCATTTT
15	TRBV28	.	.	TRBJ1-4	CASSPSQGANEKLFF	TGTGCCAGCAGCCCCTCACAGGGCGCTAATGAAAAACTGTTTTTT
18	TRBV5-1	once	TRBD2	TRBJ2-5	CASSLAGTSGGAGETQYF	TGCGCCAGCAGCTTGGCCGGGACTAGCGGGGGGGCCGGGGAGACCCAGTACTTC
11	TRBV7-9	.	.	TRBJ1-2	CASSEGDGYTF	TGTGCCAGCAGCGAGGGAGATGGCTACACCTTC
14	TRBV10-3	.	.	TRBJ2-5	CAISEPQGQETQYF	TGTGCCATCAGTGAACCACAGGGCCAAGAGACCCAGTACTTC
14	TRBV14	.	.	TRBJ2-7	CASSQAGQIYEQYF	TGTGCCAGCAGCCAAGCTGGACAGATCTACGAGCAGTACTTC
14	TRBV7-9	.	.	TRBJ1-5	CASSTLGGTEPQHF	TGTGCCAGCAGCACGCTGGGGGGGACTGAACCCCAGCATTTT
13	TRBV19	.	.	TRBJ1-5	CASSAIGDQPQHF	TGTGCCAGTAGTGCCATAGGGGATCAGCCCCAGCATTTT
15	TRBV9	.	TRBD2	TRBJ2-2	CASSVDSGGTGELFF	TGTGCCAGCAGCGTAGATAGCGGGGGCACCGGGGAGCTGTTTTTT
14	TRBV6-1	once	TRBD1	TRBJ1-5	CASSETQGNQPQHF	TGTGCCAGCAGTGAGACACAGGGGAATCAGCCCCAGCATTTT
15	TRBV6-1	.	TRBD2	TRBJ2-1	CASSVVGGDPREQFF	TGTGCCAGCAGTGTTGTCGGGGGGGATCCTCGTGAGCAGTTCTTC
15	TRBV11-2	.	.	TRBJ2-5	CASSTTDYSQETQYF	TGTGCCAGCAGCACAACGGACTATAGTCAAGAGACCCAGTACTTC
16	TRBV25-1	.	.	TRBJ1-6	CASSVSGGGERTPLHF	TGTGCCAGCAGTGTGTCAGGAGGAGGAGAAAGGACACCCCTCCACTTT
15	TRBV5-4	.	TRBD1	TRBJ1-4	CASSLDPTGSEKLFF	TGTGCCAGCAGCTTGGACCCGACAGGGTCTGAAAAACTGTTTTTT
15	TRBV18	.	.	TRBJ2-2	CASSPGAPNTGELFF	TGTGCCAGCTCACCAGGGGCCCCGAACACCGGGGAGCTGTTTTTT
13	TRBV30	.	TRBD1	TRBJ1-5	CAWSDRANQPQHF	TGTGCCTGGAGCGACAGGGCAAATCAGCCCCAGCATTTT
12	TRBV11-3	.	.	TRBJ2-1	CASSSNYNEQFF	TGTGCCAGCAGCTCTAATTACAATGAGCAGTTCTTC
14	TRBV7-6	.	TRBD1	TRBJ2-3	CASSSRQGGNTQYF	TGTGCCAGCAGCTCTCGACAGGGTGGAAATACGCAGTATTTT
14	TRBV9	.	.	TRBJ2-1	CASSVRDLDNEQFF	TGTGCCAGCAGCGTCCGGGACTTAGACAATGAGCAGTTCTTC
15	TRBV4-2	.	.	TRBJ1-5	CASSQVGGVNQPQHF	TGTGCCAGCAGCCAAGTAGGAGGGGTAAATCAGCCCCAGCATTTT
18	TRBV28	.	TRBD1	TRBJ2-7	CASSLLFLGQASSYEQYF	TGTGCCAGCAGTTTATTGTTCTTGGGACAGGCGAGCTCCTACGAGCAGTACTTC
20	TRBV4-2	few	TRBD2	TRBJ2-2	CASSQDRTSGGAWHTGELFF	TGTGCCAGCAGCCAAGATCGCACTAGCGGGGGGGCTTGGCACACCGGGGAGCTGTTTTTT
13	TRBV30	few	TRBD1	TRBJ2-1	CAYRDRGYNEQFF	TGTGCCTACCGGGACAGGGGCTACAATGAGCAGTTCTTC
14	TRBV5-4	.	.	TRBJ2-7	CASSLWATTYEQYF	TGTGCCAGCAGCTTGTGGGCCACCACCTACGAGCAGTACTTC
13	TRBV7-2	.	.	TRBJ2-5	CASSLSNQETQYF	TGTGCCAGCAGCTTATCTAACCAAGAGACCCAGTACTTC
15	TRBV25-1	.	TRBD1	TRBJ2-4	CASSAIEGAKNIQYF	TGTGCCAGCAGTGCCATCGAGGGGGCGAAAAACATTCAGTACTTC
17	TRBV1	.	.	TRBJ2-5	CTSSQAPGLGGIETQYF	TGCACCAGCAGCCAAGCCCCAGGACTCGGAGGAATTGAGACCCAGTACTTC